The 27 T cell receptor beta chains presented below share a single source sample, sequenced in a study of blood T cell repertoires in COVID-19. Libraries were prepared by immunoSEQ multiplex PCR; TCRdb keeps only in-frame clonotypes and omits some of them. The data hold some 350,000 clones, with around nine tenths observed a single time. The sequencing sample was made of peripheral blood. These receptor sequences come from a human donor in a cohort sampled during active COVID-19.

Here the CDR3 reads CASSFHGGQGAYNEQFF. Written as DNA, the CDR3 is TGCGCCAGCAGCTTCCACGGGGGACAGGGGGCTTACAATGAGCAGTTCTTC. The chain carries TRBV5-1 and TRBJ2-1; TRBD1 matches 12 bases. CDR3 size: 17 residues. With 2 bases clipped from V and 4 bases from J, the junction kept 7 bases outside the gene matches. The V gene's germline CDR1 is SGHRS and CDR2 YFSETQ.

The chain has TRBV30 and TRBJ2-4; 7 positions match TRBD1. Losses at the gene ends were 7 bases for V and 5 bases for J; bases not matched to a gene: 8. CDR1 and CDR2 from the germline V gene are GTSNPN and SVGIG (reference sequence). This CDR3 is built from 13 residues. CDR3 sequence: CASSQGNQNIQYF. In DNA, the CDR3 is TGTGCCTCGTCACAGGGGAACCAAAACATTCAGTACTTC.

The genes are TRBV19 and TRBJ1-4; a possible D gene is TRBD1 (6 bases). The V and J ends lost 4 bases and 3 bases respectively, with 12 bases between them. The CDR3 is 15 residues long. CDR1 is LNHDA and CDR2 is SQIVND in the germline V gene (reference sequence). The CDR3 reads CASSTGVGANEKLFF. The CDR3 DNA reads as TGTGCCAGTAGTACAGGGGTTGGAGCTAATGAAAAACTGTTTTTT.

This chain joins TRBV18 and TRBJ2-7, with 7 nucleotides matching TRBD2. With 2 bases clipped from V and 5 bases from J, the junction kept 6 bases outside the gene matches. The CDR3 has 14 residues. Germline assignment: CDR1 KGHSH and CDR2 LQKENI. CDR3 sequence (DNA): TGTGCCAGCTCACCAATGGGACTAAGGGACGAGCAGTACTTC. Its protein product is CASSPMGLRDEQYF.

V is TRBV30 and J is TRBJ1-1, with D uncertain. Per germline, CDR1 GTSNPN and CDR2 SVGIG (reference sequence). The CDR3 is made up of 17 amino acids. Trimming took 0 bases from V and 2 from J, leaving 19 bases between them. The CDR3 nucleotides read TGTGCCTGGAGTGTAAATTTTTGGGAGGGATATAACACTGAAGCTTTCTTT. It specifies CAWSVNFWEGYNTEAFF.

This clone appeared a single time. As DNA, the CDR3 is TGTGCCAGCAGTGAGCGGACTAGCGGGAGCTTCTCCGAGGAGCTGTTTTTT. Residues: CASSERTSGSFSEELFF. The chain joins TRBV6-1 to TRBJ2-2, with 13 nucleotides matching TRBD2. V was pared by 3 bases and J by 10 bases, with 11 bases of the junction left unmatched. Germline CDR1 reads MNHNS; CDR2 reads SASEGT. This CDR3 is built from 17 residues.

In nucleotides, the CDR3 is TGTGCCAGCAGTTACACAGAACAGGGCAGGGAGCATTTT. Residues: CASSYTEQGREHF. This chain uses TRBV6-6 with TRBJ1-5; weak D call: TRBD1 (6 bases). Germline-derived CDR1 and CDR2 are MNHNY and SVGAGI (reference sequence). CDR3 size: 13 residues. The V and J ends lost 2 bases and 14 bases respectively, with 16 bases between them.

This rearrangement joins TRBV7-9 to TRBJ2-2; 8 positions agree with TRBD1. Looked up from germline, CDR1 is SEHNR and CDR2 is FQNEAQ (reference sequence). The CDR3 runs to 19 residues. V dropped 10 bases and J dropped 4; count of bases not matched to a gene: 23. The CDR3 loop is CATRTPRVERTGSTGELFF. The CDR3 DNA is TGTGCCACCAGAACACCTAGGGTAGAGCGGACAGGGAGCACCGGGGAGCTGTTTTTT.

The CDR3 spells CASSRGQGTYNEQFF. CDR3 in DNA: TGTGCCAGCAGTCGGGGACAGGGTACCTACAATGAGCAGTTCTTC. The V gene is TRBV7-6, the J gene TRBJ2-1; 9 positions agree with TRBD1. This CDR3 has 15 residues. J gave up 2 bases and V 6 bases, and 5 bases lay outside the gene matches. CDR1 and CDR2 from the germline V gene are SGHVS and FNYEAQ.

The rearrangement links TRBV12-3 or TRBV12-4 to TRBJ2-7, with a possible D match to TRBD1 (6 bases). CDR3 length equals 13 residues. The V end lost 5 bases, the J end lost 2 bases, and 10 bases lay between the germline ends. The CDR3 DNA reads TGTGCCAGCAGTATCGGGACAACCTACGAGCAGTACTTC. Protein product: CASSIGTTYEQYF.

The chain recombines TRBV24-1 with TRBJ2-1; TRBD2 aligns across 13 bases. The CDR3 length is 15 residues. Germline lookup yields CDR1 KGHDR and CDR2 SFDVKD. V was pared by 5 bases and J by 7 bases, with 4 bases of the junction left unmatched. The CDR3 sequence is CATSVGTSGANEQFF. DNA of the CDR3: TGTGCCACCAGTGTCGGGACTAGCGGGGCTAATGAGCAGTTCTTC.

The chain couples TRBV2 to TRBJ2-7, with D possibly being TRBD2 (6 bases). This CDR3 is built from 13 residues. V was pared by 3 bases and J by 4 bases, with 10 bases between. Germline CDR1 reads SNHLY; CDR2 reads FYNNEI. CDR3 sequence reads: CASSETRSYEQYF. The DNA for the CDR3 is TGTGCCAGCAGTGAGACTAGGTCATACGAGCAGTACTTC.

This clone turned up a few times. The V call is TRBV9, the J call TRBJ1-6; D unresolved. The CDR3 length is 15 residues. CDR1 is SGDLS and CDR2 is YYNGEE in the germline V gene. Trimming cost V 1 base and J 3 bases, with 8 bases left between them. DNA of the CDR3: TGTGCCAGCAGCGTATCAGCGAACTATAATTCACCCCTCCACTTT. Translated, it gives CASSVSANYNSPLHF.

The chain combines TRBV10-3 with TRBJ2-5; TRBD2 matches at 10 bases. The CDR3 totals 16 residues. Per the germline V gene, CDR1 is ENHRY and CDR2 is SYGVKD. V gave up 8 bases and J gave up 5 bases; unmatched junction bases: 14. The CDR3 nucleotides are TGTGCCATCTCCCCGGGGCTAGCGGGAGTACGGGAGACCCAGTACTTC. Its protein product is CAISPGLAGVRETQYF.

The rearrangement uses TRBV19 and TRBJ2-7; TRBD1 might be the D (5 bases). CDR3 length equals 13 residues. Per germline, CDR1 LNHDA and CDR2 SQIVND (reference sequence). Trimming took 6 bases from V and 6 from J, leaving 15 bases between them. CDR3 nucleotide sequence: TGTGCCAGTAGCTCTGGCAGGGTGGCCGAGCAGTACTTC. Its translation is CASSSGRVAEQYF.

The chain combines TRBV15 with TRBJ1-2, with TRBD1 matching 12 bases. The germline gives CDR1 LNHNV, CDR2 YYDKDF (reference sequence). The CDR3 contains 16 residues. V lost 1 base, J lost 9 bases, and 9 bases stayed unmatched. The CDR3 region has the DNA TGTGCCACCAGCAGAGCCGGGACAGGGGGCAAGGGGAGCTACACCTTC. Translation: CATSRAGTGGKGSYTF.

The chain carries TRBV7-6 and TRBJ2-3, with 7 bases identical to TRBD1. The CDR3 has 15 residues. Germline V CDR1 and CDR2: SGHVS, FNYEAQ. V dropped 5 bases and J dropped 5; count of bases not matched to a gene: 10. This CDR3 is CASSTNRGPGDTQYF. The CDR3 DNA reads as TGTGCCAGCAGCACGAACAGGGGTCCAGGAGATACGCAGTATTTT.

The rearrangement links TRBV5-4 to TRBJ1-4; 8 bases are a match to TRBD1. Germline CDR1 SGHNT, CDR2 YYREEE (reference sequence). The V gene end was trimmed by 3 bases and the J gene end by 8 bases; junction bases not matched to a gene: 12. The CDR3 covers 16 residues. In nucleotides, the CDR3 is TGTGCCAGCAGCTCCGCCCCCCTACAGGGGGGAGAAAAACTGTTTTTT. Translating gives CASSSAPLQGGEKLFF.

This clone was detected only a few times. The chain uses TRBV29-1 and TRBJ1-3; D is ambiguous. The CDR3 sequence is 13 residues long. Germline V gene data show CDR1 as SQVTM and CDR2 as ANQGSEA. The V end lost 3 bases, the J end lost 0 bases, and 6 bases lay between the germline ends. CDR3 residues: CSVEAVSGNTIYF. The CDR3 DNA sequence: TGCAGCGTTGAGGCAGTCTCTGGAAACACCATATATTTT. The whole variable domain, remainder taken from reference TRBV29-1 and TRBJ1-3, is SAVISQKPSRDICQRGTSLTIQCQVDSQVTMMFWYRQQPGQSLTLIATANQGSEATYESGFVIDKFPISRPNLTFSTLTVSNMSPEDSSIYLCSVEAVSGNTIYFGEGSWLTVV.

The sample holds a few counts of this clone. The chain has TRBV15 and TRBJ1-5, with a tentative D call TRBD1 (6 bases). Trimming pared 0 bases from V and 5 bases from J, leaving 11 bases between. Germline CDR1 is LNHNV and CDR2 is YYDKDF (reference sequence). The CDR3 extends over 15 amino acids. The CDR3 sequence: CATSRDRGQDQPQHF. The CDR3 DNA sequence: TGTGCCACCAGCAGAGATAGGGGACAAGATCAGCCCCAGCATTTT.

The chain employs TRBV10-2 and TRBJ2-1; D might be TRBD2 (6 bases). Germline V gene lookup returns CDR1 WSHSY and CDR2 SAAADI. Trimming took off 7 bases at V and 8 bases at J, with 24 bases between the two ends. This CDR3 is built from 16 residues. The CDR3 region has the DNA TGCGCCAGCACCCCGCGTGAGGGCGGGATTATATATGAGCAGTTCTTC. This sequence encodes CASTPREGGIIYEQFF.

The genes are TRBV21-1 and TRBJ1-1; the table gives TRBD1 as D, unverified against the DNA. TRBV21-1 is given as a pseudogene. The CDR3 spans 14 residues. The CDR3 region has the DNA TGTGCCAGCTCCGGGACAGTCATGAACACTGAAGCTTTCTTT. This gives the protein CASSGTVMNTEAFF.

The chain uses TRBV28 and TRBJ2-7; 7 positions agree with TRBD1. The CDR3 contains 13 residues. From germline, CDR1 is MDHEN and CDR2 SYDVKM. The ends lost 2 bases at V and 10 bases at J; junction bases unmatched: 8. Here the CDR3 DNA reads TGTGCCAGCAGTTTAAGGGACAGATCGCATCAGTACTTC. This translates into CASSLRDRSHQYF.

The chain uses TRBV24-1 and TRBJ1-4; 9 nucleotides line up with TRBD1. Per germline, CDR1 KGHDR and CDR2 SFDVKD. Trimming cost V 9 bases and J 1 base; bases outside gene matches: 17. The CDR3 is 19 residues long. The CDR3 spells CATGPRTGEFVETNEKLFF. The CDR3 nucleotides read TGTGCCACCGGCCCTCGGACAGGGGAGTTTGTAGAAACTAATGAAAAACTGTTTTTT.

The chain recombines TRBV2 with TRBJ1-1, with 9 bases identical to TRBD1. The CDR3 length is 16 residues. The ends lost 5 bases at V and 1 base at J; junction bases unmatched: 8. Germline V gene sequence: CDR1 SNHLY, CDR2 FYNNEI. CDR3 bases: TGTGCCAGCAGTAGGACAGGGGTAGGGGAGAACACTGAAGCTTTCTTT. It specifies CASSRTGVGENTEAFF.

The DNA for the CDR3 is TGTGCCAGCAGTTACCCCGGGAACTATGGCTACACCTTC. As protein: CASSYPGNYGYTF. The chain recombines TRBV6-5 with TRBJ1-2; D is undetermined. Germline-derived CDR1 and CDR2 are MNHEY and SVGAGI. Deletions cut 2 bases from V and 2 bases from J, with 6 bases between. This CDR3 has 13 amino acids.

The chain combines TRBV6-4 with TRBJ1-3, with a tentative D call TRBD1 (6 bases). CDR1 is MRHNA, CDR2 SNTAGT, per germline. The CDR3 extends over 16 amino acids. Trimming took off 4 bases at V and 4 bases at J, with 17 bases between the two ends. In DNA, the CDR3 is TGTGCCAGCAGTGGGGACACGATCCGACCGGGAAACACCATATATTTT. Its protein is CASSGDTIRPGNTIYF.